The clone carrying this TCR beta chain was counted between two and nine times. No antigen is known for it. Germline V CDR1 and CDR2: SGDLS, YYNGEE. J lost 2 bases, V lost 0 bases, and 2 bases had no gene match. The CDR3 spans 15 residues. These data are taken from a study of early T cells in non-severe SARS-CoV-2 infection. Overall study: Chains stayed unpaired after sequencing of bulk RNA from unsorted whole blood.

Overall study results and limits: Missing private and CD4 specificities, VDJdb matching favored anti-spike CD8 responses.

Researchers tagged individual cDNA molecules with unique molecular identifiers. One entry per CDR3 protein results from TCRdb running MiXCR on the 5' RACE reads. The sample shows 55,000 to 70,000 distinct CDR3 sequences, about 11% of them seen only once. Sequencing was done on a sample of whole blood. The TCR sequence derives from an adult who was a healthcare worker with PCR-confirmed SARS-CoV-2 infection or an uninfected control (not recorded which). The chain employs TRBV9 and TRBJ2-1, with TRBD1 matching 7 bases. The CDR3 sequence: CASSVGQGTYNEQFF. The CDR3 nucleotides read TGTGCCAGCAGCGTAGGACAGGGTACCTACAATGAGCAGTTCTTC. The whole variable domain, remainder taken from reference TRBV9 and TRBJ2-1, is DSGVTQTPKHLITATGQRVTLRCSPRSGDLSVYWYQQSLDQGLQFLIQYYNGEERAKGNILERFSAQQFPDLHSELNLSSLELGDSALYFCASSVGQGTYNEQFFGPGTRLTVL.